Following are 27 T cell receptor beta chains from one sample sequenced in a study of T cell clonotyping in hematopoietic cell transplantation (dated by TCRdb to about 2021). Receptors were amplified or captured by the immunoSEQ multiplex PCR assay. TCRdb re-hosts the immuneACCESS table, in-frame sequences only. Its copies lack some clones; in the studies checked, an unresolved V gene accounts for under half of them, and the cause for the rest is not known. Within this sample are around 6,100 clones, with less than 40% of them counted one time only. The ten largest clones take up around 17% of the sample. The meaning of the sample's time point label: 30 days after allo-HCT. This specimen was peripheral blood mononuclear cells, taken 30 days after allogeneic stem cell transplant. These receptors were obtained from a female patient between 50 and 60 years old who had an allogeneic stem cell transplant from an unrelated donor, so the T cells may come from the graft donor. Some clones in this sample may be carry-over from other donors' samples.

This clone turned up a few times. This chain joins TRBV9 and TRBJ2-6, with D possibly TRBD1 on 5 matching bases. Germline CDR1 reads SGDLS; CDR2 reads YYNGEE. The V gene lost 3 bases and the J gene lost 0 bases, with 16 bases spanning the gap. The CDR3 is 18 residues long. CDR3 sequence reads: CASSGSVKRGSGANVLTF. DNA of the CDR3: TGTGCCAGCAGCGGGTCGGTGAAAAGGGGCTCTGGGGCCAACGTCCTGACTTTC.

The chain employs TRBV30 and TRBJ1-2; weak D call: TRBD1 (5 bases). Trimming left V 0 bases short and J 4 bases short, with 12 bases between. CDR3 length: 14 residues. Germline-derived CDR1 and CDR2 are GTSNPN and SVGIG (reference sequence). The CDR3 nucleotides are TGTGCCTGGAGTGTAGACAGTGGGAGCTATGGCTACACCTTC. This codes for CAWSVDSGSYGYTF.

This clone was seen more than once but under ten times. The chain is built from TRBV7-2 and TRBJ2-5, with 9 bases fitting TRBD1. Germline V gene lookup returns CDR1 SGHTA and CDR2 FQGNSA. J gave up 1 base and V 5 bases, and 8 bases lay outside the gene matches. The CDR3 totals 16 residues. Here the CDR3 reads CASSPNRGPPQETQYF. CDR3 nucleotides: TGTGCCAGCAGCCCTAACAGGGGGCCCCCCCAAGAGACCCAGTACTTC. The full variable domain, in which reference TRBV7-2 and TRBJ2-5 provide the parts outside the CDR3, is GAGVSQSPSNKVTEKGKDVELRCDPISGHTALYWYRQSLGQGLEFLIYFQGNSAPDKSGLPSDRFSAERTGGSVSTLTIQRTQQEDSAVYLCASSPNRGPPQETQYFGPGTRLLVL.

The CDR3 DNA is TGTGCCAGCAGTGCACTCGGACAGCAGGGTGGCTACACCTTC. This sequence encodes CASSALGQQGGYTF. The chain combines TRBV25-1 with TRBJ1-2; D is possibly TRBD1 (6 bases). V lost 4 bases, J lost 7 bases, and 16 bases lay in between. The germline CDR1 and CDR2 sequences are MGHDK and SYGVNS. The CDR3 totals 14 residues.

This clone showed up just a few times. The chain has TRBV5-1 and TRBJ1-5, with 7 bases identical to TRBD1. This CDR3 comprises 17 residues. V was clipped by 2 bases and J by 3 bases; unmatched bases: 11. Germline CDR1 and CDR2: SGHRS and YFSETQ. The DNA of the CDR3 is TGCGCCAGCAGCTTAGGGAGGGGGCGCTTCCCCAATCAGCCCCAGCATTTT. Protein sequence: CASSLGRGRFPNQPQHF.

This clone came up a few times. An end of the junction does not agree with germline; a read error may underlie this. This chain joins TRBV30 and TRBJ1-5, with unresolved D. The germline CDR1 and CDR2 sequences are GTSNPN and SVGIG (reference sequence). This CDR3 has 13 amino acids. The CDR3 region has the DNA TGTACCTGGAGGGCCGGCAGAAATCAGCCCCAGCATTTT. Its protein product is CTWRAGRNQPQHF.

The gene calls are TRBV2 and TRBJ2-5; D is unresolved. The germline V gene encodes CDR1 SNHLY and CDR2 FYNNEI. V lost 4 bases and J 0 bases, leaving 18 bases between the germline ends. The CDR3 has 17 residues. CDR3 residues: CASSVGIESMDQETQYF. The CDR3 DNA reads TGTGCCAGCAGTGTGGGAATAGAAAGTATGGACCAAGAGACCCAGTACTTC.

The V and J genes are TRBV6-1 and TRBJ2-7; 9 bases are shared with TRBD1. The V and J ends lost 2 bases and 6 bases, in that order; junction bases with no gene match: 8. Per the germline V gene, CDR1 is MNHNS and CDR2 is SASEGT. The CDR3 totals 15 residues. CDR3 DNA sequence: TGTGCCAGCAGTGAACCGGGACAGGGTTTGGGCGAGCAGTACTTC. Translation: CASSEPGQGLGEQYF.

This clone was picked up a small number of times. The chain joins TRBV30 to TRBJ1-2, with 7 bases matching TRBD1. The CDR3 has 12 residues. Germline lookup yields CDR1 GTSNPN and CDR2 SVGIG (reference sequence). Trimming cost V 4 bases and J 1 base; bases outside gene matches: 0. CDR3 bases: TGTGCCTGGACAGGGGGTAACTATGGCTACACCTTC. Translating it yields CAWTGGNYGYTF.

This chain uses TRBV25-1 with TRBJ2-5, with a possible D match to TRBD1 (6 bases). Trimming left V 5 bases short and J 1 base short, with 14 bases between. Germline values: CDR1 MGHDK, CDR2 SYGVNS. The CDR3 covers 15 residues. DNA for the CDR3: TGTGCCAGCAGTCAGGGGCCGGCGTCCCAAGAGACCCAGTACTTC. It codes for CASSQGPASQETQYF.

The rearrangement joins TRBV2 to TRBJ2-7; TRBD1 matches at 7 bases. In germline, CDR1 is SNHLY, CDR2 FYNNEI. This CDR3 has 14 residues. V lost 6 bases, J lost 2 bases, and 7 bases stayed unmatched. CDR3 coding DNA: TGTGCCAGCAGCTTCGGACAGGAGACCTACGAGCAGTACTTC. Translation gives CASSFGQETYEQYF.

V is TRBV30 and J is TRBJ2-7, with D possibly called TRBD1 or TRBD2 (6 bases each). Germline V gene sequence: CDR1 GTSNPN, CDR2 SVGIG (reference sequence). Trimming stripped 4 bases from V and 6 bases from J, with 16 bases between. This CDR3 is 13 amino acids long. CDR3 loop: CAWIQGLTSEQYF. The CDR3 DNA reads TGTGCCTGGATACAGGGACTTACGTCCGAGCAGTACTTC.

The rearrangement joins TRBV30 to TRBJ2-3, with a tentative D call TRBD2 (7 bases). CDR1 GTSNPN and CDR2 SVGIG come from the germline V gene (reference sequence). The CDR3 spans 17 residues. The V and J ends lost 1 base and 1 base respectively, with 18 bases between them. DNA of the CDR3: TGTGCCTGGAGTGGCTTTGGAGGGGGGGACCGCACAGATACGCAGTATTTT. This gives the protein CAWSGFGGGDRTDTQYF. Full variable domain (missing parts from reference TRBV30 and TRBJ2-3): SQTIHQWPATLVQPVGSPLSLECTVEGTSNPNLYWYRQAAGRGLQLLFYSVGIGQISSEVPQNLSASRPQDRQFILSSKKLLLSDSGFYLCAWSGFGGGDRTDTQYFGPGTRLTVL.

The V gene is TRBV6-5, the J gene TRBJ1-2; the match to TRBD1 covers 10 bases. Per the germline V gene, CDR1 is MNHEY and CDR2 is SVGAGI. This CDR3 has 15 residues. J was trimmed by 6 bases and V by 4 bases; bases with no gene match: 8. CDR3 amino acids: CASSSGGQGLDGYTF. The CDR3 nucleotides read TGTGCCAGCAGTTCAGGGGGACAGGGGTTAGATGGCTACACCTTC.

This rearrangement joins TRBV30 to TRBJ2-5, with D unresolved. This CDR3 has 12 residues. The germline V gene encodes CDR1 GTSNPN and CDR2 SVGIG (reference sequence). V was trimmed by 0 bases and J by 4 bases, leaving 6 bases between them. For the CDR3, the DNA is TGTGCCTGGAGTGTAAACCGAGAGACCCAGTACTTC. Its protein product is CAWSVNRETQYF.

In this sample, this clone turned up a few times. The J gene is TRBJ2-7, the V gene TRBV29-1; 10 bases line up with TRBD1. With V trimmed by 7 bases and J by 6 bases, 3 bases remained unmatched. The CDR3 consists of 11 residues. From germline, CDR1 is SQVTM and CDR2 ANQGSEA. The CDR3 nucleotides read TGCAGCGGCTGGACAGGGGGCGAGCAGTACTTC. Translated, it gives CSGWTGGEQYF.

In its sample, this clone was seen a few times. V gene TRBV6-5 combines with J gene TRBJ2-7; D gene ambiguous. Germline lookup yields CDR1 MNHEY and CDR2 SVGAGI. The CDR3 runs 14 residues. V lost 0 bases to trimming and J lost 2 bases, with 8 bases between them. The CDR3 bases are TGTGCCAGCAGTTACTCACATCAGCCCTACGAGCAGTACTTC. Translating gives CASSYSHQPYEQYF.

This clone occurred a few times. The CDR3 loop reads CASSPPGPSLYGYTF. CDR3 coding DNA: TGTGCCAGCAGCCCTCCAGGCCCTTCTTTATATGGCTACACCTTC. V and J are TRBV7-2 and TRBJ1-2; D ambiguous. Trimming took 5 bases from V and 5 from J, leaving 18 bases between them. The CDR3 totals 15 residues. Germline V gene lookup returns CDR1 SGHTA and CDR2 FQGNSA.

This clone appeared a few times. The CDR3 nucleotides are TGTGCCAGCAGCGGGGCAGTGAGCTACGAGCAGTACTTC. It is translated as CASSGAVSYEQYF. This chain connects TRBV14 to TRBJ2-7; a weak D match, TRBD1 (5 bases). Trimming took 5 bases from V and 3 from J, leaving 11 bases between them. This CDR3 has 13 residues. Germline lookup yields CDR1 SGHDN and CDR2 FVKESK.

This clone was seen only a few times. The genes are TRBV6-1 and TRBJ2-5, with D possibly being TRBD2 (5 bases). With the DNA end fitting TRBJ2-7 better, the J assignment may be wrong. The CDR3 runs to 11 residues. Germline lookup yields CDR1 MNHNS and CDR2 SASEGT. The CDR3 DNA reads TGTGCCAGCTCCCGGGGCTACGAGCAGTACTTC. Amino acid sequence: CASSRGYEQYF.

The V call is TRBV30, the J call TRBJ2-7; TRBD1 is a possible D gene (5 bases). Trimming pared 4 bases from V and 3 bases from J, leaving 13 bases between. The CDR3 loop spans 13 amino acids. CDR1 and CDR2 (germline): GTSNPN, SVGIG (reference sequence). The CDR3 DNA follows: TGTGCCTGGAATCTTCCAGGGAACTACGAGCAGTACTTC. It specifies CAWNLPGNYEQYF.

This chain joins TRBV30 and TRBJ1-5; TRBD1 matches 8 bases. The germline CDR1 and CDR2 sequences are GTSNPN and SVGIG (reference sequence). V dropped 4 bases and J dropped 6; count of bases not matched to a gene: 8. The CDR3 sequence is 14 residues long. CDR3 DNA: TGTGCCTGGAAGGACGCAGGGGGCAGTCAGCCCCAGCATTTT. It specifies CAWKDAGGSQPQHF.

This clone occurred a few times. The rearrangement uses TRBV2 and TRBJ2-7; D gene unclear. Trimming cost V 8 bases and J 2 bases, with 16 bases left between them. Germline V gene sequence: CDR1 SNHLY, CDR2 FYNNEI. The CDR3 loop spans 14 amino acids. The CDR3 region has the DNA TGTGCCAGCCAATCGGCTGGGAATACCTACGAGCAGTACTTC. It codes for CASQSAGNTYEQYF.

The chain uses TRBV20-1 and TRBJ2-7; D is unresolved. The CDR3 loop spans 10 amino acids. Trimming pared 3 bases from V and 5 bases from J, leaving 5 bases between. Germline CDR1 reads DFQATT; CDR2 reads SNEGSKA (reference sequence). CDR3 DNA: TGCAGTGCTAGTCGGGACGAGCAGTACTTC. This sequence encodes CSASRDEQYF.

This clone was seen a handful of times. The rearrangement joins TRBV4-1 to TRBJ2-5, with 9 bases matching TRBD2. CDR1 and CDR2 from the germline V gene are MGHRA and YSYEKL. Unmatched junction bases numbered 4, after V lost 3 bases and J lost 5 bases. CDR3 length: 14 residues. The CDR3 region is CASSQGLAGETQYF. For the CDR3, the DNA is TGCGCCAGCAGCCAGGGGCTAGCGGGGGAGACCCAGTACTTC.

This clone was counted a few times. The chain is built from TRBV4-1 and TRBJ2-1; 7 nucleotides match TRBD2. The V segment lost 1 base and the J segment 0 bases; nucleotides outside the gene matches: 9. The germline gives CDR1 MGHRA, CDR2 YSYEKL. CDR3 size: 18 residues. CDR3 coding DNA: TGCGCCAGCAGCCAAGGCGAGATAGGCGGGGGCTCCTACAATGAGCAGTTCTTC. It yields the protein CASSQGEIGGGSYNEQFF.

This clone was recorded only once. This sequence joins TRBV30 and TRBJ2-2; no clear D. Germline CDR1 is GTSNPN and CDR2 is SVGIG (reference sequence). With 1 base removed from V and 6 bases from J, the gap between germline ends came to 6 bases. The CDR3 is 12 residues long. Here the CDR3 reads CAWSGMAGELFF. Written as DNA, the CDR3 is TGTGCCTGGAGTGGAATGGCCGGGGAGCTGTTTTTT.